The clone carrying this T cell receptor (beta chain) was seen a few times. Its antigen is unidentified. TCRdb re-analysed the 5' RACE reads in MiXCR, keeping a single row per CDR3 protein. The table has roughly 320,000 distinct CDR3 sequences, around 27% seen once. The CDR3 is made up of 12 amino acids. Per germline, CDR1 SGHDN and CDR2 FVKESK. J lost 8 bases, V lost 7 bases, and 7 bases had no gene match. This specimen belongs to a study of T-cell memory formation after mild COVID-19. Study-wide points: Confirmation was lacking for SARS-CoV-2 specificity of second-wave clones that peaked on day 37. Among contracting clones, CD4+ were mainly CM/EM and CD8+ enriched in EMRA. Day 15 to 85 contracting clones showed balanced CD4/CD8; day 15 to 37 expanders favored CD4+.

This receptor was obtained from an adult woman who had mild COVID-19 (a few samples of this study predate the infection). Cell type and time point are not known. V and J are TRBV14 and TRBJ1-2, with 7 positions matching TRBD1. The sequenced sample was PBMCs or a T cell subset sorted from them (not recorded which). The CDR3 DNA follows: TGTGCCAGCACGAGGGGGCCTGGCGGCTACACCTTC. Protein sequence: CASTRGPGGYTF.